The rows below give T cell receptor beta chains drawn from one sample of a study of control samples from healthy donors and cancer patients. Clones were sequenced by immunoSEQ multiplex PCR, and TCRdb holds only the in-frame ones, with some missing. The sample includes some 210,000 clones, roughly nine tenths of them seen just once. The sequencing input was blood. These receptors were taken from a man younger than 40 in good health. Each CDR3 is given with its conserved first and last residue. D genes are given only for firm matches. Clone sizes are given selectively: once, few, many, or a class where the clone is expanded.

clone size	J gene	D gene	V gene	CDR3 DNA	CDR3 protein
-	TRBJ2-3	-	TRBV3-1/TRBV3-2	TGTGCCAGCAGCCAATACGCCACAGATACGCAGTATTTT	CASSQYATDTQYF
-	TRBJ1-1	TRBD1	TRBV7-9	TGTGCCAGCAGCTTACCAGGGGGAAAGGTACCTGAAGCTTTCTTT	CASSLPGGKVPEAFF
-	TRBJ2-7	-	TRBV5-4	TGTGCCAGCAGCACGACAGAGTTTCCCTACGAGCAGTACTTC	CASSTTEFPYEQYF
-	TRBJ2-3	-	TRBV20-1	TGCAGTGCTAGTATCAAGGATACGCAGTATTTT	CSASIKDTQYF
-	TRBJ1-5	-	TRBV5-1	TGCGCCAGCAGCTTGGAGGGGGGGGGTCAGCCCCAGCATTTT	CASSLEGGGQPQHF
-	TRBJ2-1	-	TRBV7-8	TGTGCCAGCAGCATAGGGGGGAATTCTCGGAATGAGCAGTTCTTC	CASSIGGNSRNEQFF
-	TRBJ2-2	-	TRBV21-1	TGTGCCAGCAGCAAAGTTAAAGACCTAACCGCGAACACCGGGGAGCTGTTTTTT	CASSKVKDLTANTGELFF
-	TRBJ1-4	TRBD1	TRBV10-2	TGCGCCAGCAGTGACCCAGGGGGCTTTGCTAATGAAAAACTGTTTTTT	CASSDPGGFANEKLFF
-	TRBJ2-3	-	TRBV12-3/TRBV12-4	TGTGCCAGCAGGCGCACAGATACGCAGTATTTT	CASRRTDTQYF
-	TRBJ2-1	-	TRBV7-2	TGTGCCAGCAGCTTAGATGCTAGAATGGTAAAGAATGAGCAGTTCTTC	CASSLDARMVKNEQFF
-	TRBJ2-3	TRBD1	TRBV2	TGTGCCAGCAGGTCTAGACAGGGGTCCACAGATACGCAGTATTTT	CASRSRQGSTDTQYF
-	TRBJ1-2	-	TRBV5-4	TGTGCCAGCAGCTTACTTCAGACGGGGAACTATGGCTACACCTTC	CASSLLQTGNYGYTF
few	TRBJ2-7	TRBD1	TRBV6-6	TGTGCCAGCAGGGGGACAGGTCATTCCTACGAGCAGTACTTC	CASRGTGHSYEQYF
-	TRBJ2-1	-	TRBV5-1	TGCGCCAGCAGCTCGTACCTTAGACTGGCGGAGTTCAATGAGCAGTTCTTC	CASSSYLRLAEFNEQFF
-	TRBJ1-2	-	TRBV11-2	TGTGCCAGCAGCTTTGGTTACTATGGCTACACCTTC	CASSFGYYGYTF
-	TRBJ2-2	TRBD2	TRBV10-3	TGTGCCATCAGTCAGGGACTAAACACCGGGGAGCTGTTTTTT	CAISQGLNTGELFF
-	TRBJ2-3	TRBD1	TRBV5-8	TGTGCCAGCAGCTCCGGGACAGGGGTGTGGGATACGCAGTATTTT	CASSSGTGVWDTQYF
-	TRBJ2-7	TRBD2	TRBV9	TGTGCCAGCAGCGTAGTTGCGGGACTAGGCTACGAGCAGTACTTC	CASSVVAGLGYEQYF
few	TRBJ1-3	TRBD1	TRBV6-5	TGTGCCAGCAGCCCCGGGACAGGCTCTGGAAACACCATATATTTT	CASSPGTGSGNTIYF
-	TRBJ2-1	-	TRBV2	TGTGCCAGCAGGGTCAGGGAGAATGAGCAGTTCTTC	CASRVRENEQFF
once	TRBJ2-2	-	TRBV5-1	TGCGCCAGCAGCAGCTCCCGGACACGCAACACCGGGGAGCTGTTTTTT	CASSSSRTRNTGELFF
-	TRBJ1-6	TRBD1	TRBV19	TGTGCCAGTAGTAGACAGGGTGTTACTTCACCCCTCCACTTT	CASSRQGVTSPLHF
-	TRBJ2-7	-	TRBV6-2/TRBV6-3	TGTGCCAGCAGTTACCGGGAAACCTCCGAGCAGTACTTC	CASSYRETSEQYF
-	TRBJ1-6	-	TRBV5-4	TGTGCCAGCAGCTTGCGAGGGGGGAATTCACCCCTCCACTTT	CASSLRGGNSPLHF
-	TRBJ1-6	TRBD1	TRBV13	TGTGCCAGCAGCCAGGCGGGACAGGGACTTTCACCCCTCCACTTT	CASSQAGQGLSPLHF
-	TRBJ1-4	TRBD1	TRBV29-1	TGCAGCGTTCAGGGACAGGGTAATGAAAAACTGTTTTTT	CSVQGQGNEKLFF
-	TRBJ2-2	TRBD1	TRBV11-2	TGTGCCAGCATAGGGGGCGCGTTCGTGACCGGGGAGCTGTTTTTT	CASIGGAFVTGELFF
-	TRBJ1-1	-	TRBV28	TGTGCCAGCAGTTTCATTAGTGGGGGAGGGAACACTGAAGCTTTCTTT	CASSFISGGGNTEAFF
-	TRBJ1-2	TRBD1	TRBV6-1	TGTGCCAGCAGTGAATATGGGACAGGGGGAGGCTACACCTTC	CASSEYGTGGGYTF
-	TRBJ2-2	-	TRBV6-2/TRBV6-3	TGTGCCAGCAGTTTTCCGGTGATCGCAGGGGCCGGGGAGCTGTTTTTT	CASSFPVIAGAGELFF
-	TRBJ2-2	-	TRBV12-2	TGTGCAAGTCGCTTAGTGAACGGCAGGGGTAGGAGGACCGGGGAGCTGTTTTTT	CASRLVNGRGRRTGELFF
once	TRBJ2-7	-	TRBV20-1	TGCAGTGCAAAACAAGGCTACGAGCAGTACTTC	CSAKQGYEQYF
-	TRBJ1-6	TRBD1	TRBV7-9	TGTGCCAGCAGCTCGTACGGGACAGGGAATTCACCCCTCCACTTT	CASSSYGTGNSPLHF
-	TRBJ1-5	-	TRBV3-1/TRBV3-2	TGTGCCAGCAGCCACCCCGGCAATCAGCCCCAGCATTTT	CASSHPGNQPQHF
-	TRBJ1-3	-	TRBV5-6	TGTGCCAGCAGCCCGTGGGGCTCTGGAAACACCATATATTTT	CASSPWGSGNTIYF
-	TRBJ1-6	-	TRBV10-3	TGTGCCATCAGTGAGTCGACTGATTCACCCCTCCACTTT	CAISESTDSPLHF
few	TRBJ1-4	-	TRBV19	TGTGCCAGTAGTTCAACGAGAGGGGCTAATGAAAAACTGTTTTTT	CASSSTRGANEKLFF
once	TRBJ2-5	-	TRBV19	TGTGCCAGTCGCTCCACCGGGTCAGCCCAAGAGACCCAGTACTTC	CASRSTGSAQETQYF
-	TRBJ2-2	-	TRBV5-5	TGTGCCAGCAGCTTCGATGTCAGGGAGCTGTTTTTT	CASSFDVRELFF
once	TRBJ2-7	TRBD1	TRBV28	TGTGCCAGCAGTTTATTATTCGGTCAGGGGGTCTACGAGCAGTACTTC	CASSLLFGQGVYEQYF
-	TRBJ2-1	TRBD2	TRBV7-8	TGTGCCAGCAGCTTTTCCCTAGCGGGGGGAGACAATGAGCAGTTCTTC	CASSFSLAGGDNEQFF
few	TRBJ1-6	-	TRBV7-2	TGTGCCAGCAGCCTGACCAATTCACCCCTCCACTTT	CASSLTNSPLHF
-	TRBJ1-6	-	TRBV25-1	TGTGCCAGCAGTGAAGTGTCATATAATTCACCCCTCCACTTT	CASSEVSYNSPLHF
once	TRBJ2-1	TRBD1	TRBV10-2	TGCGCCAGCACCGAACGCGGACAGGCTGTACACTACTACAATGAGCAGTTCTTC	CASTERGQAVHYYNEQFF
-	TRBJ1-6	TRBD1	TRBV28	TGTGCCAGCAGCTTACGGACAGGGGCTCCACCCCTCCACTTT	CASSLRTGAPPLHF
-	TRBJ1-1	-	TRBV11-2	TGTGCCAGCAGCTCCTATCGACAGGTTAACACTGAAGCTTTCTTT	CASSSYRQVNTEAFF
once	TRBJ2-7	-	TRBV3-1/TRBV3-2	TGTGCCAGCAGCCAGTCGACAGCTTCCTACGAGCAGTACTTC	CASSQSTASYEQYF